This T cell receptor (beta chain) was documented in a study of TIL therapy for anti-PD-1-resistant metastatic lung cancer. Time point noted: pre-treatment sample, taken before nivolumab and TIL therapy. Pleural nodules or supraclavicular lymph nodes made up most of the excised metastases sampled. This was the immunoSEQ v3 assay. Measured with immunoSEQ multiplex PCR; TCRdb has only the in-frame clones, and not every one. The sample yields 9,000 to 9,500 clones, 76% seen once. Germline values: CDR1 SGHRS, CDR2 YFSETQ. The CDR3 runs 15 residues. Trimming shortened V by 4 bases and J by 5 bases, and 17 bases separated the two germline ends.

The V gene is TRBV5-1, the J gene TRBJ2-3; a possible D gene is TRBD2 (6 bases). The sequences come from tumor tissue, collected at baseline. The sequence came from a person aged 25 to 85 with non-small cell lung cancer. This CDR3 is CASSPGLQAGDTQYF. The DNA of the CDR3 is TGCGCCAGCAGCCCGGGACTCCAAGCCGGAGATACGCAGTATTTT. Complete variable domain (other parts from reference TRBV5-1 and TRBJ2-3): KAGVTQTPRYLIKTRGQQVTLSCSPISGHRSVSWYQQTPGQGLQFLFEYFSETQRNKGNFPGRFSGRQFSNSRSEMNVSTLELGDSALYLCASSPGLQAGDTQYFGPGTRLTVL.